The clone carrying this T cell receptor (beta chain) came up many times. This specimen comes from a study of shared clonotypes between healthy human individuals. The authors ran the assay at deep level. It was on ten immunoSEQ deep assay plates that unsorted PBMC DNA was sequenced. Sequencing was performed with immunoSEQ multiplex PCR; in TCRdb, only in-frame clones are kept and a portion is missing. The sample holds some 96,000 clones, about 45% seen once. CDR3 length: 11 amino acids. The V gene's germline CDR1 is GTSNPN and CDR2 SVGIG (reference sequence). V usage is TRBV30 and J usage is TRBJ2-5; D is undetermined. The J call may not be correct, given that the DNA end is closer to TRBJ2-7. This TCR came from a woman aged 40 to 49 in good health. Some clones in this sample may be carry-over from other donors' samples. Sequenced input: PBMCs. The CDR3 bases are TGTGCCTGGAGTGGCACCTACGAGCAGTACTTC. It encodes CAWSGTYEQYF.